This TCR beta chain is from a study of early T cells in non-severe SARS-CoV-2 infection. Overall study context: Alpha and beta chains were unpaired, from unsorted whole-blood bulk RNA.

This clonotype showed up many times. Its cognate antigen is unknown. The library protocol tagged individual cDNA molecules with unique molecular identifiers. TCRdb ran MiXCR on the 5' RACE reads and lists one entry per CDR3 protein. The profile shows roughly 110,000 distinct CDR3 sequences, over 8.5% of them singletons. V dropped 3 bases and J dropped 0 bases, with 0 bases sitting between them. This CDR3 has 13 residues. Study-level findings and limits: Matching against VDJdb likely underestimated virus-specific expansions, favoring anti-spike CD8.

The receptor was isolated from an adult who was a healthcare worker with PCR-confirmed SARS-CoV-2 infection or an uninfected control (not recorded which). The specimen sequenced was whole blood. The chain has TRBV12-3 or TRBV12-4 and TRBJ2-6; D ambiguous. Here the CDR3 reads CASSFSGANVLTF. CDR3 nucleotides: TGTGCCAGCAGTTTCTCTGGGGCCAACGTCCTGACTTTC.